These 32 T cell receptor beta chains came from one sample sequenced in a study of T cell responses to AZD1222 COVID-19 vaccine. The protocol was immunoSEQ multiplex PCR, while the TCRdb copy is restricted to in-frame clones and leaves out a portion. The sample yields approximately 160,000 clones, more than 70% seen once. The material sequenced was peripheral blood, taken on day 0 of MenACWY control vaccination. The receptors come from an adult in good health.

The chain combines TRBV5-1 with TRBJ1-1; 7 bases fit TRBD1. The CDR3 extends over 14 amino acids. Unmatched junction bases numbered 5, after V lost 4 bases and J lost 2 bases. CDR1 and CDR2 (germline): SGHRS, YFSETQ. DNA of the CDR3: TGCGCCAGCAGCGTAGGACAGGATAACACTGAAGCTTTCTTT. It yields the protein CASSVGQDNTEAFF.

V gene TRBV11-2 combines with J gene TRBJ2-4; 12 bases map to TRBD2. CDR3 length: 17 amino acids. The V gene's germline CDR1 is SGHAT and CDR2 FQNNGV. With V trimmed by 3 bases and J by 7 bases, 10 bases remained unmatched. In DNA, the CDR3 is TGTGCCAGCAGCTTCGGAACCCTAACTAGCGGGAGGAACATTCAGTACTTC. This codes for CASSFGTLTSGRNIQYF.

The chain carries TRBV7-2 and TRBJ2-3; possibly TRBD2 for D (6 bases). The V and J ends lost 2 bases and 3 bases respectively, with 24 bases between them. The CDR3 consists of 19 residues. Germline CDR1 is SGHTA and CDR2 is FQGNSA. Here the CDR3 reads CASSLKVGGLAGGTDTQYF. In nucleotides, the CDR3 is TGTGCCAGCAGCTTAAAGGTTGGGGGACTTGCCGGGGGTACAGATACGCAGTATTTT.

The V gene is TRBV6-5, the J gene TRBJ2-2, with D perhaps TRBD1 (6 bases). The germline V and J ends were trimmed by 8 bases and 5 bases, with 15 bases remaining between them. The CDR3 is 14 amino acids. Germline loops: CDR1 MNHEY, CDR2 SVGAGI. CDR3 residues: CASRRGVGTGELFF. CDR3 DNA: TGTGCCAGCCGCAGGGGTGTGGGGACCGGGGAGCTGTTTTTT.

This chain connects TRBV19 to TRBJ1-2, with 7 bases aligning to TRBD1. The V segment lost 10 bases and the J segment 2 bases; nucleotides outside the gene matches: 4. Germline V gene data show CDR1 as LNHDA and CDR2 as SQIVND (reference sequence). This CDR3 region has 12 residues. The CDR3 coding sequence is TGTGCCACCTGGACAGGAAACTATGGCTACACCTTC. Translated: CATWTGNYGYTF.

V and J are TRBV7-2 and TRBJ2-7; 8 bases are a match to TRBD1. This CDR3 spans 13 amino acids. Trimming removed 4 bases from V and 6 bases from J; junction bases left unmatched: 5. CDR1 is SGHTA, CDR2 FQGNSA, per germline. CDR3 nucleotides: TGTGCCAGCAGCTCTAGGACAGGGAGCGAGCAGTACTTC. Translation: CASSSRTGSEQYF. Full variable domain (remainder filled in from reference TRBV7-2 and TRBJ2-7): GAGVSQSPSNKVTEKGKDVELRCDPISGHTALYWYRQSLGQGLEFLIYFQGNSAPDKSGLPSDRFSAERTGGSVSTLTIQRTQQEDSAVYLCASSSRTGSEQYFGPGTRLTVT.

Here the CDR3 reads CASSLGQGNYGYTF. As DNA, the CDR3 is TGTGCCAGCAGCTTAGGGCAGGGAAACTATGGCTACACCTTC. The chain is built from TRBV7-2 and TRBJ1-2, with TRBD1 as a possible D gene (5 bases). The V end was cut by 1 base, the J end by 2 bases, with 8 bases between. In germline, CDR1 is SGHTA, CDR2 FQGNSA. This CDR3 has 14 residues.

The CDR3 DNA follows: TGTGCCAGCAGCTTAGCGCCTGGGGGGTATCTTGCTGGAAACACCATATATTTT. Translating it yields CASSLAPGGYLAGNTIYF. The chain has TRBV7-6 and TRBJ1-3; perhaps TRBD1 as D (5 bases). From germline, CDR1 is SGHVS and CDR2 FNYEAQ. The V and J ends lost 0 bases and 2 bases respectively, with 17 bases between them. The CDR3 runs 18 residues.

This clone was detected only once. The chain has TRBV5-1 and TRBJ2-5; no reliable D call. The CDR3 totals 12 residues. The germline gives CDR1 SGHRS, CDR2 YFSETQ. Trimming stripped 2 bases from V and 2 bases from J, with 4 bases between. DNA for the CDR3: TGCGCCAGCAGCTTTAATCAAGAGACCCAGTACTTC. As protein: CASSFNQETQYF.

V gene TRBV30 combines with J gene TRBJ1-1; D gene ambiguous. The CDR3 loop spans 13 amino acids. Germline V gene sequence: CDR1 GTSNPN, CDR2 SVGIG (reference sequence). Deletions cut 4 bases from V and 3 bases from J, with 12 bases between. The CDR3 region has the DNA TGTGCCTGGAACGGGAGGGCCGACACTGAAGCTTTCTTT. It codes for CAWNGRADTEAFF.

The V call is TRBV7-2, the J call TRBJ2-3; no definite D call. There are 13 residues in the CDR3. V was clipped by 1 base and J by 4 bases, with 6 bases between them. Germline CDR1 reads SGHTA; CDR2 reads FQGNSA. The chain's CDR3 is CASSLDGADTQYF. As DNA, the CDR3 is TGTGCCAGCAGCTTAGACGGAGCAGATACGCAGTATTTT.

This chain joins TRBV24-1 and TRBJ1-3, with D hard to call. The CDR3 length is 15 residues. Per germline, CDR1 KGHDR and CDR2 SFDVKD. Trimming shortened V by 3 bases and J by 2 bases, and 10 bases separated the two germline ends. The CDR3 here is CATSDPRTAGNTIYF. Written as DNA, the CDR3 is TGTGCCACCAGTGATCCCCGGACGGCTGGAAACACCATATATTTT.

The chain is built from TRBV7-9 and TRBJ2-6, with TRBD2 identical over 8 bases. The V gene end was trimmed by 4 bases and the J gene end by 4 bases; junction bases not matched to a gene: 9. The CDR3 contains 17 residues. The germline V gene encodes CDR1 SEHNR and CDR2 FQNEAQ (reference sequence). CDR3 sequence reads: CASSSSAGGTGANVLTF. Written as DNA, the CDR3 is TGTGCCAGCAGCTCAAGCGCGGGAGGAACCGGGGCCAACGTCCTGACTTTC.

The V call is TRBV28, the J call TRBJ1-6; no clear D gene. Between the trimmed V and J ends, which lost 2 bases and 7 bases, there was a span of 15 bases. The germline V gene has CDR1 MDHEN and CDR2 SYDVKM. This CDR3 has 16 amino acids. The DNA of the CDR3 is TGTGCCAGCAGTTTAAGGTCAGGCTCTGACAATTCACCCCTCCACTTT. Its translation is CASSLRSGSDNSPLHF.

The chain uses TRBV18 and TRBJ1-4, with D hard to call. CDR1 is KGHSH and CDR2 is LQKENI in the germline V gene. This CDR3 has 15 amino acids. The germline V and J ends were trimmed by 2 bases and 3 bases, with 10 bases remaining between them. CDR3 DNA sequence: TGTGCCAGCTCACCATCGGCGGGAGCTAATGAAAAACTGTTTTTT. Translation: CASSPSAGANEKLFF. Based on the CDR3 plus reference TRBV18 and TRBJ1-4, the full variable domain is NAGVMQNPRHLVRRRGQEARLRCSPMKGHSHVYWYRQLPEEGLKFMVYLQKENIIDESGMPKERFSAEFPKEGPSILRIQQVVRGDSAAYFCASSPSAGANEKLFFGSGTQLSVL.

The chain has TRBV15 and TRBJ1-1; D is uncertain. The CDR3 runs to 14 residues. V was cut by 0 bases and J by 0 bases, with 5 bases left in between. Germline CDR1 is LNHNV and CDR2 is YYDKDF (reference sequence). CDR3 sequence (DNA): TGTGCCACCAGCAGAGATGGAATGAACACTGAAGCTTTCTTT. This codes for CATSRDGMNTEAFF.

The J gene is TRBJ2-1, the V gene TRBV13, with TRBD2 matching 7 bases. The germline gives CDR1 PRHDT, CDR2 FYEKMQ (reference sequence). The length of the CDR3 is 15 residues. The ends lost 5 bases at V and 5 bases at J; junction bases unmatched: 9. CDR3 region: CASSPEAGRDNEQFF. CDR3 coding DNA: TGTGCCAGCAGCCCTGAGGCAGGGAGGGACAATGAGCAGTTCTTC. The variable domain in full, completed from reference TRBV13 and TRBJ2-1, reads AAGVIQSPRHLIKEKRETATLKCYPIPRHDTVYWYQQGPGQDPQFLISFYEKMQSDKGSIPDRFSAQQFSDYHSELNMSSLELGDSALYFCASSPEAGRDNEQFFGPGTRLTVL.

This rearrangement joins TRBV6-5 to TRBJ2-3, with 8 bases lining up with TRBD1. CDR3 length: 15 residues. The germline V gene has CDR1 MNHEY and CDR2 SVGAGI. V shed 6 bases and J 1 base; nucleotides not matched to a gene: 6. CDR3 amino acids: CASRAGTGRTDTQYF. As DNA, the CDR3 is TGTGCCAGCAGGGCCGGGACAGGACGCACAGATACGCAGTATTTT.

The rearrangement joins TRBV5-8 to TRBJ1-5, with 8 bases aligning to TRBD1. Germline CDR1 and CDR2: SGHTS and YDEGEE. Losses at the gene ends were 0 bases for V and 3 bases for J; bases not matched to a gene: 2. The CDR3 spans 15 residues. CDR3 residues: CASSLGTGFNQPQHF. The CDR3 DNA sequence: TGTGCCAGCAGCTTGGGGACAGGGTTCAATCAGCCCCAGCATTTT.

The rearrangement links TRBV18 to TRBJ1-1, with TRBD1 as a possible D gene (5 bases). Trimming cost V 1 base and J 1 base, with 10 bases left between them. Germline loops: CDR1 KGHSH, CDR2 LQKENI. This CDR3 has 15 amino acids. CDR3 sequence: CASSPLQGENTEAFF. The CDR3 DNA sequence: TGTGCCAGCTCACCACTCCAGGGAGAGAACACTGAAGCTTTCTTT.

The chain recombines TRBV7-9 with TRBJ1-1; D is ambiguous. V lost 2 bases and J lost 7, with 5 bases in between. Per germline, CDR1 SEHNR and CDR2 FQNEAQ (reference sequence). The CDR3 runs 11 residues. The CDR3 region has the DNA TGTGCCAGCAGCTTACGCGGTGAAGCTTTCTTT. Residues: CASSLRGEAFF.

The chain links TRBV19 to TRBJ2-7; D might be TRBD1 or TRBD2, each matching 5 bases. The germline V and J ends were trimmed by 4 bases and 4 bases, with 14 bases remaining between them. The V gene's germline CDR1 is LNHDA and CDR2 SQIVND (reference sequence). This CDR3 has 14 amino acids. The CDR3 loop is CASSNPGTAYEQYF. The CDR3 DNA reads TGTGCCAGTAGTAACCCCGGGACGGCTTACGAGCAGTACTTC.

Only a few counts were recorded for this clone. V usage is TRBV7-9 and J usage is TRBJ1-2; D is uncertain. Germline assignment: CDR1 SEHNR and CDR2 FQNEAQ (reference sequence). There are 11 residues in the CDR3. Trimming removed 5 bases at V and 6 bases at J, with 7 bases between. The CDR3 protein is CASSLTHGYTF. The CDR3 DNA reads TGTGCCAGCAGCCTCACCCATGGCTACACCTTC.

The chain recombines TRBV3-1 (or the pseudogene TRBV3-2) with TRBJ2-5; no clear D gene. Deletions cut 3 bases from V and 0 bases from J, with 14 bases between. The germline CDR1 and CDR2 sequences are LGHDT and YNNKEL (reference sequence). The CDR3 extends over 16 amino acids. The CDR3, as DNA: TGTGCCAGCAGCCAGACTTTGGGATCGTACCAAGAGACCCAGTACTTC. Translation: CASSQTLGSYQETQYF.

The chain uses TRBV9 and TRBJ1-6, with TRBD1 identical over 11 bases. Germline CDR1 and CDR2: SGDLS and YYNGEE. Trimming removed 3 bases from V and 10 bases from J; junction bases left unmatched: 3. The CDR3 consists of 14 residues. The chain's CDR3 is CASSAGTGGSPLHF. CDR3 nucleotide sequence: TGTGCCAGCAGCGCCGGGACAGGGGGATCACCCCTCCACTTT.

J is TRBJ1-2 and V is TRBV7-9, with TRBD1 identical over 9 bases. This CDR3 is 16 amino acids long. Germline V gene data show CDR1 as SEHNR and CDR2 as FQNEAQ (reference sequence). The J segment lost 3 bases and the V segment lost 5 bases, leaving 10 bases of the junction unmatched. The CDR3 sequence is CASSTPQQGADYGYTF. The CDR3 DNA sequence: TGTGCCAGCAGCACACCCCAACAGGGGGCAGACTATGGCTACACCTTC.

V and J are TRBV4-3 and TRBJ2-2; maybe TRBD2 (5 bases). From germline, CDR1 is LGHNA and CDR2 YSLEER. V was shortened by 3 bases and J by 7 bases, with 12 bases between the two germline ends. The CDR3 sequence is 14 residues long. This CDR3 reads CASSQGFGGGELFF. As DNA, the CDR3 is TGCGCCAGCAGCCAGGGATTCGGAGGCGGGGAGCTGTTTTTT.

The V gene is TRBV19, the J gene TRBJ1-2; TRBD1 agrees at 8 bases. The CDR3 extends over 14 amino acids. V trimming: 3 bases; J trimming: 8 bases; junction bases outside the gene matches: 8. CDR1 is LNHDA, CDR2 SQIVND, per germline (reference sequence). In nucleotides, the CDR3 is TGTGCCAGTAGTATTGGCAGGGGGCTGCGGGGCTACACCTTC. It codes for CASSIGRGLRGYTF.

CDR3 sequence (DNA): TGTGCCAGCAGTCTATCCCTCGGGGCCCCCTACGAGCAGTACTTC. Translating it yields CASSLSLGAPYEQYF. This chain connects TRBV14 to TRBJ2-7; D tentatively reads TRBD1 or TRBD2 (5 bases each). CDR1 SGHDN and CDR2 FVKESK come from the germline V gene. This CDR3 contains 15 residues. Deletions cut 6 bases from V and 2 bases from J, with 17 bases between.

CDR3 protein: CASHPGLAGLGSGELFF. The DNA of the CDR3 is TGTGCCAGTCACCCGGGACTAGCGGGATTGGGTTCCGGGGAGCTGTTTTTT. The chain uses TRBV9 and TRBJ2-2, with TRBD2 identical over 13 bases. The CDR3 consists of 17 residues. J lost 6 bases, V lost 8 bases, and 13 bases had no gene match. CDR1 is SGDLS and CDR2 is YYNGEE in the germline V gene.

This chain joins TRBV7-2 and TRBJ2-3; 7 bases fit TRBD1. The CDR3 covers 14 residues. Germline V gene lookup returns CDR1 SGHTA and CDR2 FQGNSA. The V gene end was trimmed by 3 bases and the J gene end by 4 bases; junction bases not matched to a gene: 4. CDR3 bases: TGTGCCAGCAGCTTCGACAGGGTGGCAGATACGCAGTATTTT. This sequence encodes CASSFDRVADTQYF.

The gene calls are TRBV11-3 and TRBJ2-1; TRBD2 matches 11 bases. Trimming at V came to 4 bases and at J to 13 bases, leaving 3 bases not matched to a gene. Germline CDR1 SGHNT, CDR2 YENEEA. The CDR3 length is 12 residues. CDR3 sequence (DNA): TGTGCCAGCAGCTCGACTAGCGGGGATCAGTTCTTC. Amino acids: CASSSTSGDQFF.